This is a list of T cell receptor beta chains from one sample in a study of cytotoxic CD8 clonotypes in ibrutinib-treated CLL. TCRdb keeps only in-frame clones here, not all; method: immunoSEQ multiplex PCR. The sample has 250,000 to 350,000 clones, 65% to 85% seen once; the top ten hold roughly 5%. Sequencing was performed on PBMCs, taken at disease progression, from a patient treated with ibrutinib. All receptors derive from a human donor with chronic lymphocytic leukemia. Each CDR3 is given without its conserved first and last residue. Each record gives: V gene, J gene, D gene, CDR3 protein. A D gene is named only where the DNA matches it firmly.

>TRBV9|TRBJ1-2|.
ASSAGRYGYT
>TRBV13|TRBJ2-7|TRBD2
ASSAGLAGGRSYEQY
>TRBV7-2|TRBJ1-2|.
ASSFGDGDNYGYT
>TRBV19|TRBJ1-5|.
ASSSLLRGKSNQPQH
>TRBV18|TRBJ2-7|.
ASSPPGRLYEQY
>TRBV18|TRBJ1-1|.
ASSPQGGHTEAF
>TRBV23-1|TRBJ2-7|.
ASQIRDTTIEQY
>TRBV28|TRBJ1-5|.
ASSSTGQFNQPQH
>TRBV6-1|TRBJ1-5|.
ATTRSWQPQH
>TRBV28|TRBJ2-1|.
ASRLVGYNEQF
>TRBV10-3|TRBJ2-7|.
AISALASYEQY
>TRBV7-8|TRBJ1-4|TRBD1
ASSLGSPRQGSQEKLF
>TRBV28|TRBJ1-1|.
ASSPNKRGYTEAF
>TRBV29-1|TRBJ2-3|.
SVEKDTQY
>TRBV9|TRBJ2-7|TRBD1
ASSVGDSPIYEQY
>TRBV5-6|TRBJ2-5|TRBD2
ASSLWGISGAAQY
>TRBV4-1|TRBJ2-5|TRBD1
ASNRDRGCRLTQETQY
>TRBV5-1|TRBJ2-3|.
ASSLSAEITDTQY
>TRBV9|TRBJ2-7|TRBD2
ASSAGTSGRASYEQY
>TRBV5-1|TRBJ2-1|TRBD1
ASSFPRTGDFYSYNEQF
>TRBV6-4|TRBJ2-1|TRBD2
ASILSGRGEYNEQF
>TRBV15|TRBJ2-7|TRBD2
ATSRGLAGIEQY
>TRBV29-1|TRBJ2-3|.
SVDLQASTDTQY
>TRBV29-1|TRBJ2-7|TRBD1
SVDRTGGEQY
>TRBV4-1|TRBJ2-1|.
ASSQVTGRSYNEQF
>TRBV7-6|TRBJ2-2|.
ASSLVGTPNTGELF
>TRBV4-3|.|TRBD1
ASSQVPGQVYEQY
>TRBV7-3|TRBJ2-2|TRBD2
ASSHSGGSTGELF
>TRBV19|TRBJ2-1|TRBD2
ASSIVASGGHNEQF
>TRBV5-1|TRBJ1-5|.
ASSLGQAGGNQPQH
>TRBV7-2|TRBJ1-3|.
ASSFKDSGNTIY
>TRBV28|TRBJ1-2|.
ASGAVGYT
>TRBV5-1|TRBJ2-1|TRBD2
ASSLELAGGDEQF
>TRBV29-1|TRBJ2-7|.
SVRERVSYEQY
>TRBV5-1|TRBJ1-1|TRBD1
ASSMLTGGTEAF
>TRBV5-1|TRBJ2-6|.
ASTLVMADSGANVLT
>TRBV28|TRBJ2-1|TRBD1
ASSTYGQGALDNEQF
>TRBV6-5|TRBJ1-2|.
ASSYSGGANGYT
>TRBV6-5|TRBJ1-2|.
ASSYYLGAYYGYT
>TRBV2|TRBJ2-3|TRBD2
ASSQSGAGTDTQY
>TRBV28|TRBJ2-1|.
ASRGSGPYNEQF
>TRBV7-9|TRBJ2-3|.
ASSVERKGY
>TRBV28|TRBJ2-7|.
ASSLFGHEQY
>TRBV5-1|TRBJ1-1|.
ASSFGTANTEAF
>TRBV4-1|TRBJ2-3|.
ASSQVRGPSTDTQY
>TRBV9|TRBJ2-3|TRBD2
ASSPHRSGRTDTQY
>TRBV11-2|TRBJ2-5|.
ASSIPGTEETQY
>TRBV15|TRBJ2-1|.
ATSRAQGYSYNEQF
>TRBV19|TRBJ2-1|TRBD2
ASSILRGGGSYNEQF
>TRBV4-1|TRBJ1-2|TRBD1
ASSQERGHYGYT
>TRBV7-8|TRBJ2-7|TRBD1
ASSPGTGAYEQY
>TRBV4-1|TRBJ2-7|.
ASSQDLDSSYEQY
>TRBV5-1|TRBJ1-1|.
ASRPFPQTVNTEAF
>TRBV27|TRBJ2-7|TRBD2
ASSLGTSTGEQY